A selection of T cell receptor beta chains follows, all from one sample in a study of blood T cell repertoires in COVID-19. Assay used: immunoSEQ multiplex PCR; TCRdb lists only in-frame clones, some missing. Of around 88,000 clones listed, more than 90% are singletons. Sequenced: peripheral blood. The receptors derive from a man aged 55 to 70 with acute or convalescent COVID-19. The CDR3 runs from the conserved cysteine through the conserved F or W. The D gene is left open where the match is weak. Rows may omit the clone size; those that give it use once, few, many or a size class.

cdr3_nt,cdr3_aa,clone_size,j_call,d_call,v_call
TGTGCCAGCAGCTTGGTGTTGGGGCAGCTGAACACTGAAGCTTTCTTT,CASSLVLGQLNTEAFF,.,TRBJ1-1,.,TRBV7-9
TGCGCCAGCAGCCAAGAGGGGGGCTACGAGCAGTACTTC,CASSQEGGYEQYF,once,TRBJ2-7,.,TRBV4-3
TGTGCCAGCAGCTTATGGTCTAGCGGGGGTAATGAGCAGTTCTTC,CASSLWSSGGNEQFF,once,TRBJ2-1,TRBD2,TRBV7-2
TGTGCCAGCAGCTTAAAGGGGACAGGGGTGGGCGAGCAGTACTTC,CASSLKGTGVGEQYF,.,TRBJ2-7,TRBD1,TRBV7-3
TGTGCCATCAGTGACGTACTTAACAGGGACACTGAAGCTTTCTTT,CAISDVLNRDTEAFF,few,TRBJ1-1,.,TRBV10-3
TGTGCCAGCTCATCGACAGGGCTCGAAAAACTGTTTTTT,CASSSTGLEKLFF,.,TRBJ1-4,TRBD1,TRBV18
TGTGCCAGCAGCCAAGGAGCACAGGGCACAGATACGCAGTATTTT,CASSQGAQGTDTQYF,.,TRBJ2-3,.,TRBV4-2
TGTGCCAGCAGTTTCCAGGGGTCCCACGAGCAGTACTTC,CASSFQGSHEQYF,.,TRBJ2-7,.,TRBV28
TGTGCCAGCAGCGGTTCACAGGGGGCTGGGGCCAACGTCCTGACTTTC,CASSGSQGAGANVLTF,.,TRBJ2-6,TRBD1,TRBV7-2
TGTGCCAGCAGCTTAGTGCGGGAAGACTATGGCTACACCTTC,CASSLVREDYGYTF,.,TRBJ1-2,.,TRBV7-2
TGTGCCAGCAGCCCGGGACTAGCGAAGCATGAGACCCAGTACTTC,CASSPGLAKHETQYF,.,TRBJ2-5,TRBD2,TRBV11-3
TGTGCCAGCAGCGTAGAGGGAGCGGGATCCCACTTCAGTGAGCAGTTCTTC,CASSVEGAGSHFSEQFF,.,TRBJ2-1,TRBD2,TRBV9
TGTGCCAGCAGCTTGTGGACATCGACTAGCGGGGGGACAGATACGCAGTATTTT,CASSLWTSTSGGTDTQYF,.,TRBJ2-3,TRBD2,TRBV7-2
TGTGCCAGCAGCTTAGCCTCAGGGGTGGTAGAAACAGATACGCAGTATTTT,CASSLASGVVETDTQYF,.,TRBJ2-3,.,TRBV7-8
TGTGCCAGTACCACGTTGGACAGGGCCTTTGGAAACACCATATATTTT,CASTTLDRAFGNTIYF,.,TRBJ1-3,TRBD1,TRBV19
TGTGCCAGCAGCTTAACCTCCGCGGGGCTGGGCGAGCAGTACTTC,CASSLTSAGLGEQYF,.,TRBJ2-7,.,TRBV5-8
TGTGCCAGCAGCTTACCGAGCTCCTACGAGCAGTACTTC,CASSLPSSYEQYF,.,TRBJ2-7,.,TRBV7-8
TGCGCCAGCAGCCAAAATCCGACAGGGGGAGGAGAGACCCAGTACTTC,CASSQNPTGGGETQYF,.,TRBJ2-5,TRBD1,TRBV4-1
TGTGCCAGCAGCCGGGACAGGGTGTACGAGCAGTACTTC,CASSRDRVYEQYF,.,TRBJ2-7,TRBD1,TRBV12-3/TRBV12-4
TGTGCCTGGAGTAGAGCTAGCCTGGAGCAGTTCTTC,CAWSRASLEQFF,.,TRBJ2-1,.,TRBV30
TGTGCCAGCAGTCCCCTTTTCCTAGCGGGAGTTGGCAATGAGCAGTTCTTC,CASSPLFLAGVGNEQFF,.,TRBJ2-1,TRBD2,TRBV9
TGTGCCAGCACGCCAACACGGACTAGCGGGACCCTCCGGGAGACCCAGTACTTC,CASTPTRTSGTLRETQYF,.,TRBJ2-5,TRBD2,TRBV7-9
TGTGCTAGCATTTGGGGGGGGAACACTGAAGCTTTCTTT,CASIWGGNTEAFF,.,TRBJ1-1,.,TRBV7-7
TGTGCCAGCAGCTTACCCGGGAGGGGCACCGGGGAGCTGTTTTTT,CASSLPGRGTGELFF,.,TRBJ2-2,TRBD2,TRBV7-3
TGTGCCAGCAGCCGAGACAGGGGAACCTACGAGCAGTACTTC,CASSRDRGTYEQYF,.,TRBJ2-7,TRBD1,TRBV28
TGTGCCAGTAATCCGTCCGGGAGGGCCGAGGAGACCCAGTACTTC,CASNPSGRAEETQYF,.,TRBJ2-5,TRBD2,TRBV19
TGTGCCAGCAGCCAAGATCTAGGACTGAGCATGAACACTGAAGCTTTCTTT,CASSQDLGLSMNTEAFF,.,TRBJ1-1,.,TRBV14
TGTGCCTGGAGTGTCGGGAGTTGGGACGGGGAGCTGTTTTTT,CAWSVGSWDGELFF,.,TRBJ2-2,.,TRBV30
TGTGCCAGCAGAAGGACAGGGCGAGAGACCCAGTACTTC,CASRRTGRETQYF,.,TRBJ2-5,TRBD1,TRBV27
TGTGCCAGCGACAGGGATAAGGGCACTGAAGCTTTCTTT,CASDRDKGTEAFF,once,TRBJ1-1,TRBD1,TRBV2
TGCGCCAGCAGCTCTAGCGGGACTTCCCCGGGAACCCAGTACTTC,CASSSSGTSPGTQYF,.,TRBJ2-5,TRBD2,TRBV5-1
TGTGCCAGCAGCTTAGGACTAGCGGGCAACAATGAGCAGTTCTTC,CASSLGLAGNNEQFF,.,TRBJ2-1,TRBD2,TRBV11-3
TGTGCCAGCAGCCGAGACCTGCAGGGGACGTTGTTCTTC,CASSRDLQGTLFF,.,TRBJ2-1,.,TRBV14
TGTGCCAGCAGTCCAGGCAGGGGGAAGACCTACGAGCAGTACTTC,CASSPGRGKTYEQYF,.,TRBJ2-7,TRBD1,TRBV7-9
TGTGCCAGCAGTGTACAAGGTTTGCGGGGGAACTACGGGGAGCTGTTTTTT,CASSVQGLRGNYGELFF,.,TRBJ2-2,TRBD2,TRBV28
TGTGCCAGCAGCTTGCGATACGGGGTAAAACAAGAGACCCAGTACTTC,CASSLRYGVKQETQYF,.,TRBJ2-5,.,TRBV5-4
TGTGCCAGCATCGCCGGGGGACGTGTCTACGAGCAGTACTTC,CASIAGGRVYEQYF,.,TRBJ2-7,.,TRBV28
TGTGCCAGCAGCTTATTATCCGGGAAGGGCAATGAGCAGTTCTTC,CASSLLSGKGNEQFF,.,TRBJ2-1,.,TRBV11-1
TGTGCCAGCAGCTTAACGTGGGAGGGGCTTTGGGAGCAGTTCTTC,CASSLTWEGLWEQFF,few,TRBJ2-1,TRBD2,TRBV7-9
TGTGCCAGCAGCCTATTGAGTAGCGGGAATAGAGAGACCCAGTACTTC,CASSLLSSGNRETQYF,.,TRBJ2-5,TRBD2,TRBV3-1/TRBV3-2
TGTGCCAGCAGCCCCCTGGGACAGGGATCCTACGAGCAGTACTTC,CASSPLGQGSYEQYF,.,TRBJ2-7,TRBD1,TRBV5-6
TGTGCCAGCAGCGTAGATCACAGGTCCTACGAGCAGTACTTC,CASSVDHRSYEQYF,once,TRBJ2-7,.,TRBV9